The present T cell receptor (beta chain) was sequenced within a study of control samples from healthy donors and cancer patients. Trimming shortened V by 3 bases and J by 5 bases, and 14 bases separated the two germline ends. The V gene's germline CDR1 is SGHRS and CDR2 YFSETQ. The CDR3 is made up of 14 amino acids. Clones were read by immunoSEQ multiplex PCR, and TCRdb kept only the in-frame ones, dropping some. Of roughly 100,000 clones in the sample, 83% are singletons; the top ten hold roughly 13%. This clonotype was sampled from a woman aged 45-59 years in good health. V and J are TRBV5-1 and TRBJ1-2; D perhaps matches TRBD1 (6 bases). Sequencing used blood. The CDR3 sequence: CASSSGQKGYGYTF. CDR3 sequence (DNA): TGCGCCAGCAGCTCCGGACAGAAGGGTTATGGCTACACCTTC.